This T cell receptor (beta chain) was captured in a study of cytomegalovirus exposure and HLA in healthy donors (dated by TCRdb to about 2017). In the study overall: An earlier analysis of about 530 of the donors reported approximately 260 Gb of sequence data and 95 million to 140 million unique TCR beta sequences obtained from 180 million or so T cells. Among roughly 370 genotyped donors of the cohort, an average of roughly 240,000 unique TCR beta nucleotide sequences were sequenced per donor, roughly 20% of them non-productive. To decide whether each TCR beta V gene segment behaved as functional or pseudogenic, an earlier analysis of fewer than 750 of the donors relied on high-throughput TCR beta sequencing. To study patterns of TCR occurrence, a later analysis re-analyzed previously published TCR beta repertoires from hundreds of donors and added high-resolution HLA genotyping. Class I and class II HLA loci were covered by the typing at four-digit resolution. Along with the roughly 700-subject first cohort, a separate validation cohort of over a hundred different subjects was used. The number of donors typed differed by locus, with about 629-630 for A, B, C, DRB1 and DQB1, around 560 for DQA1, approximately 570 for DPA1, and around 460 for DPB1. All discovery cohort repertoires had been generated on a single sequencing platform. The later analysis used no new phenotypic data to find candidate immune exposures, relying instead on TCR beta sequences and their occurrence across donors. The T cell repertoires of 666 subjects were profiled by immunosequencing and related to cytomegalovirus serostatus. High-throughput TCR immunosequencing, statistical association of individual TCRs with disease status, and machine learning were combined to predict cytomegalovirus infection status. Genome-wide SNP genotypes for about 65% of the 666 donors were used in a later genetic analysis, which treated that subset as a discovery cohort. About five DR-DQ haplotypes were handled as single units for association and clustering, since linkage in the cohort was strong. The genetic ancestry cluster associated with self-reported Caucasian donors included over 65% of the roughly 360 genotyped donors. Donor age, sex, ethnicity and CMV serostatus were compiled together with the repertoire data. About 280 gigabases of sequencing data and around 85 million unique TCR sequences made up an early release that covered roughly 670 HLA-typed donors. The aim of the study was to test whether cataloging public T cell receptors could identify signatures of past pathogen exposure. Study-wide conclusions, independent of this receptor: A group of highly shared sequence variants was considered likely to be a technical artifact of the sequencing pipeline. A few of the identified cytomegalovirus-associated TCR beta chains were confirmed in vitro to be specific for cytomegalovirus antigens. At a false discovery rate of 0.05, a later analysis linked some 17,000 TCR beta sequences to specific HLA alleles. Presence/absence analyses assumed roughly uniform sequencing depth across donors, an assumption that may not hold. A later genetic analysis associated a missense DCLRE1C variant with V-gene and J-gene trimming of TCR beta chains, and an independent cohort replicated the association. A further reported finding was that TCR beta sequences accurately predicted the HLA-A and HLA-B alleles for most subjects in the first cohort. Some IMGT-functional V segments, including TRBV6-2 and TRBV6-3, could not be distinguished by the 87-base-pair reads and were therefore excluded. Correlated functional status among segregating V segments might reflect linkage disequilibrium, but an unknown experimental factor could not be ruled out. In a later analysis, HLA-associated TCR beta chains showed more clonal expansion and lower generation probabilities than non-associated chains that were equally common. A later analysis reported that several top co-occurrence clusters appeared linked to parvovirus B19, influenza, CMV and Epstein-Barr virus. It was suggested by the authors that the approach could potentially be generalized to other disease states and immunological phenotypes. Compared with the approximately 710-donor mean, donors in an Asian-associated ancestry cluster had fewer N-insertions in productive TCRs, according to a later genetic analysis. The classifier was reported to diagnose cytomegalovirus status with high specificity and sensitivity in both the original and validation cohorts. Seventeen rarely observed V segments, including chromosome 9 orphons, were excluded from the earlier analysis of approximately 500 of the donors because counts were too low. In this cohort, only TCR beta chains were sequenced, and detectable features were limited by the absence of alpha or paired-chain data. When HLA alleles, especially DR and DQ, strongly co-occurred, attributing TCR associations to individual alleles was difficult. The only immune exposure information available for the cohort was CMV serostatus. In a later analysis, TCR association rates were found to vary across HLA loci, with the most associated TCRs seen for DRB1 alleles and the fewest for HLA-C alleles. A total of fewer than 200 TCR beta chains were listed by the study as associated with cytomegalovirus. An earlier analysis of approximately 530 of the donors showed that most TCR beta V segments appeared in productive rearrangements either about 90% or about 30% of the time, which broadly matched IMGT annotations. While some public TCRs were present in many individuals, most TCR sequences turned up only very rarely across donors. In a later analysis, most CMV-associated TCR beta chains were found to appear HLA-restricted, with HLA associations seemingly driven largely by CMV exposure. Because HLA typing was missing for some donors at each locus, association tests included only the typed subset.

The cohort consisted of 650 to 700 healthy bone marrow donors. Cohort members were all nominally healthy when sampled, although unrecorded immune exposures were likely present. The donor tested CMV seropositive, placing the donor among the 289 seropositive members of the cohort. Every donor gave a peripheral blood sample, and the peripheral blood mononuclear cells from that sample were used for TCR beta sequencing. The Qiagen DNeasy Blood Extraction Kit was used to extract genomic DNA from the blood cell samples. Library construction relied on the immunoSEQ multiplex PCR assay. The multiplex PCR relied on a mix of 60 forward primers for TCR Vbeta segments and 13 reverse primers for TCR Jbeta segments. The CDR3 region of rearranged TCR beta genes was amplified from genomic DNA with a multiplex PCR assay. Amplified TCR beta libraries were sequenced as 87-base-pair reads on the Illumina HiSeq System. Per the source publication's procedure: Across the 670 or so repertoires, a later analysis counted tens of millions of unique TCR beta chains, roughly 11 million of which were shared by at least two donors. To remove PCR and sequencing errors, raw reads were error-corrected and collapsed into unique sequences using a nearest-neighbor algorithm that merged closely related sequences. CDR3 sequences were aligned to IMGT reference sequences to assign V, D and J gene segments. For a sequence to be retained, at least a six-nucleotide match to both a V gene segment and a J gene segment was required. Rearrangements were called productive when the CDR3 lacked stop codons and stayed in frame with V and J; all others were non-productive. Following IMGT convention, CDR3 was defined as the stretch from the second conserved V-encoded cysteine up to the conserved J-encoded phenylalanine. The earlier analysis of fewer than 750 of the donors excluded sequences that lacked an unambiguous match to a single V gene segment. In an earlier analysis of approximately 590 of the donors, V segments were called functional above 56.7% productive rearrangements and were called segregating when the between-donor standard deviation exceeded 5%. A statistical classification framework was developed to diagnose cytomegalovirus status using the catalog of TCR beta chain sequences. In a later analysis, TCR nucleotide sequences were compared against IMGT/GENE-DB human TR gene sequences so that V and J genes could be assigned. In a later analysis, CDR3 sequences and most-parsimonious VDJ recombination scenarios were assigned using the TCRdist pipeline. A later analysis defined each TCR beta chain by its CDR3 amino acid sequence plus V-gene family, and excluded reads lacking a unique V-gene family. To address suspected cross-contamination and a sequencing artifact, a later analysis removed several hundred highly shared, low-generation-probability nucleotide sequences. In a later analysis, a clonal expansion index for each public chain was calculated from normalized within-repertoire ranks of inferred template counts. In a later analysis, generation probabilities were computed with a VDJ recombination model fitted to out-of-frame rearrangements, and the resulting probabilities were checked against IGoR. In a later analysis, hypergeometric tests were used to score TCR-TCR, TCR-HLA and TCR-CMV co-occurrence, with a repertoire-size bias correction applied to TCR pairs. To estimate false discovery rates, a later analysis permuted the HLA or CMV assignments 20 times. In a later analysis, co-occurring TCRs were grouped using DBSCAN, with TCRdist sequence similarity added in when clustering inside HLA-allele-positive subsets. Repertoires with fewer than 30,000 or more than 120,000 public chains were left out of co-occurrence clustering, as were five repertoires with anomalous nucleotide sharing. TCRdb mirrors the immuneACCESS table, restricted to in-frame sequences. Some clones are absent from its copies; in checked studies, under half trace to an unresolved V gene, and the reason for the others is unknown. D and trimming come from the DNA, and the V and J calls and clone size come from that table. This sample has about 150,000 clones in its table, and approximately 85% of those were observed once. The top ten hold around 8.1% of the sample.

Counted from cysteine to phenylalanine, this CDR3 has 16 amino acids. CDR3 DNA is the only sequence kept; it has 48 bases, read in frame from the first base. The junction shows trimming of 0 bases on V and 6 bases on J, and the gene matches do not reach 7 bases of it. CDR1 is given as SGDLS and CDR2 as YYNGEE, both from the germline V gene. This clone was seen only once. Its antigen remains undetermined. No base quality values were provided; no much bigger clone lies one nucleotide off. This chain joins TRBV9 to TRBJ2-1; TRBD2 fits 9 bases in the junction. Sequenced input: PBMCs. This clonotype was obtained from a woman aged 45-65 years in good health and CMV-seropositive. The DNA sequence is as follows: TGTGCCAGCAGCGTAGGACCAGCGGGAGGTACCAATGAGCAGTTCTTC. It is translated as CASSVGPAGGTNEQFF.